Listed below are T cell receptor beta chains from one sample, sequenced in a study of CD8 T cells in ankylosing spondylitis. TCRdb re-analysed the 5' RACE reads in MiXCR, keeping a single row per CDR3 protein. The sample shows roughly 350,000 distinct CDR3 sequences, 6.5% to 10% of them seen only once. Sequences were obtained from blood, either unsorted or a sorted T cell fraction (not recorded which). The receptors were sampled from a male donor with ankylosing spondylitis. CDR3s include the opening cysteine and the closing phenylalanine or tryptophan. A D gene is named only where the DNA matches it firmly. Only some rows state a clone size, as once, few, many or a class for expanded clones.

>few|14|TRBJ2-1|TRBV11-2|-
CASSSNVRDNEQFF
TGTGCCAGCAGCTCCAATGTGAGGGACAATGAGCAGTTCTTC
>-|14|TRBJ2-6|TRBV9|-
CASSPDPGANVLTF
TGTGCCAGCAGCCCCGATCCCGGGGCCAACGTCCTGACTTTC
>few|18|TRBJ2-1|TRBV4-1|TRBD2
CASTPGLAGGPGYNEQFF
TGCGCCAGCACCCCCGGACTAGCGGGAGGGCCAGGTTACAATGAGCAGTTCTTC
>-|13|TRBJ2-1|TRBV7-2|TRBD2
CASSTEGLVSKFF
TGTGCCAGCAGCACCGAGGGACTAGTCTCTAAGTTCTTC
>few|15|TRBJ1-2|TRBV5-1|-
CASSLTGDTRYGYTF
TGCGCCAGCAGCTTGACTGGGGACACTCGATATGGCTACACCTTC
>few|15|TRBJ1-2|TRBV15|-
CATSRDLGTRYGYTF
TGTGCCACCAGCAGAGATCTGGGGACTCGGTATGGCTACACCTTC
>-|12|TRBJ2-7|TRBV2|-
CASTPLSYEQYF
TGTGCCAGCACTCCGCTAAGCTACGAGCAGTACTTC
>few|15|TRBJ1-2|TRBV29-1|-
CSVEEDPGTDYGYTF
TGCAGCGTTGAAGAAGACCCGGGGACCGACTATGGCTACACCTTC
>-|19|TRBJ2-1|TRBV28|TRBD2
CASSSPPGLLKNSYNEQFF
TGTGCCAGCAGTTCTCCTCCGGGACTACTAAAAAATTCCTACAATGAGCAGTTCTTC
>few|16|TRBJ2-1|TRBV7-3|-
CASSPMSGVSYDEQFF
TGTGCCAGCAGCCCCATGTCAGGGGTTAGTTACGATGAGCAGTTCTTC
>-|17|TRBJ2-3|TRBV20-1|TRBD1
CSARKTSGQSSTDTQYF
TGCAGTGCTAGAAAAACCTCGGGACAGTCTAGCACAGATACGCAGTATTTT
>many|16|TRBJ2-1|TRBV5-1|-
CASSLVFGTYHNEQFF
TGCGCCAGCAGCTTGGTTTTCGGAACTTACCACAATGAGCAGTTCTTC
>many|13|TRBJ2-7|TRBV28|-
CASSLLQSYEQYF
TGTGCCAGCAGTTTATTACAGTCCTACGAGCAGTACTTC
>few|13|TRBJ1-2|TRBV10-3|-
CAISDGSNYGYTF
TGTGCCATCAGTGACGGCAGCAACTATGGCTACACCTTC
>few|14|TRBJ2-2|TRBV20-1|-
CSARGYANTGELFF
TGCAGTGCAAGGGGGTACGCGAACACCGGGGAGCTGTTTTTT
>few|17|TRBJ2-1|TRBV15|-
CATSRVGGRLSYNEQFF
TGTGCCACCAGCAGAGTGGGGGGTAGACTATCCTACAATGAGCAGTTCTTC
>many|15|TRBJ2-1|TRBV29-1|TRBD1
CSSKRTGRTYNEQFF
TGCAGCTCAAAGAGGACAGGGAGGACCTACAATGAGCAGTTCTTC
>once|15|TRBJ2-7|TRBV3-1|TRBD1
CASSLSGTGDDEQYF
TGTGCCAGCAGCCTCTCCGGGACAGGGGATGACGAGCAGTACTTC